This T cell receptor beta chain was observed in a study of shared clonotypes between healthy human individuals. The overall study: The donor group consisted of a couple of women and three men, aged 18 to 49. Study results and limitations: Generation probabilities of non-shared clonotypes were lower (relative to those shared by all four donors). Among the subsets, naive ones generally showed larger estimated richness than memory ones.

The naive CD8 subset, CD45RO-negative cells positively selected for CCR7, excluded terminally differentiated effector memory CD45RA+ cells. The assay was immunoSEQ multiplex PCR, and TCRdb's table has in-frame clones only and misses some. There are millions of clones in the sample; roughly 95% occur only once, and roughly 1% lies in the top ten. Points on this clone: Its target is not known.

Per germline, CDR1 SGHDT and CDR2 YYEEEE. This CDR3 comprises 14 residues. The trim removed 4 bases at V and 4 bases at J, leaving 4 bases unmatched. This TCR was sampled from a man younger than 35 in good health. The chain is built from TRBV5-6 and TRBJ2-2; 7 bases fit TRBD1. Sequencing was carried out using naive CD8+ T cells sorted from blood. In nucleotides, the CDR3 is TGTGCCAGCAGCCCGGGACAGTCCACCGGGGAGCTGTTTTTT. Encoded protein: CASSPGQSTGELFF.